This passage covers 23 T cell receptor beta chains from one sample sequenced in a study of beta chain features in type 1 diabetes. Their specific antigens are unknown. Study findings and constraints: Within each of all four CD4+ subsets, Type 1 diabetes patients had TCRB CDR3s that were moderately but significantly shorter.

As every portion of the isolated RNA was reverse transcribed, the sequencing read expressed TCRB transcripts. Measured with immunoSEQ multiplex PCR; TCRdb has only the in-frame clones, and not every one. The repertoire includes 200,000 to 300,000 clones, approximately 11% of them detected once, and about 0.018% sits in the top ten. The material sequenced was naive CD4+ T cells from blood. These receptors were taken from a man aged 25-40 years with type 1 diabetes.

This clone has a handful of counts. The V and J genes are TRBV2 and TRBJ2-1, with 9 bases aligning to TRBD1. The CDR3 has 15 residues. Germline CDR1 reads SNHLY; CDR2 reads FYNNEI. Losses at the gene ends were 4 bases for V and 6 bases for J; bases not matched to a gene: 7. CDR3 loop: CASSGRDRALNEQFF. CDR3 bases: TGTGCCAGCAGTGGGCGGGACAGGGCTCTCAATGAGCAGTTCTTC. The whole variable domain, filled in from reference TRBV2 and TRBJ2-1, reads EPEVTQTPSHQVTQMGQEVILRCVPISNHLYFYWYRQILGQKVEFLVSFYNNEISEKSEIFDDQFSVERPDGSNFTLKIRSTKLEDSAMYFCASSGRDRALNEQFFGPGTRLTVL.

This clone has just a few counts. V and J are TRBV6-1 and TRBJ1-1, with TRBD1 as a possible D gene (5 bases). The CDR3 loop spans 14 amino acids. Germline V lookup: CDR1 MNHNS, CDR2 SASEGT. V was shortened by 5 bases and J by 5 bases, with 15 bases between the two germline ends. CDR3 residues: CASSIGAAGTEAFF. CDR3 nucleotide sequence: TGTGCCAGCAGTATAGGGGCGGCAGGGACTGAAGCTTTCTTT.

This clone occurred a few times. Other DNA sequences within the sample encode an identical CDR3. CDR3 sequence: CSVAGQLNTEAFF. The CDR3, as DNA: TGCAGCGTCGCGGGACAGCTGAACACTGAAGCTTTCTTT. This sequence joins TRBV29-1 and TRBJ1-1; TRBD1 matches 7 bases. Germline-derived CDR1 and CDR2 are SQVTM and ANQGSEA. Losses at the gene ends were 6 bases for V and 0 bases for J; bases not matched to a gene: 4. CDR3 size: 13 residues.

This chain links TRBV29-1 with TRBJ2-5, with 13 positions matching TRBD2. CDR1 and CDR2 (germline): SQVTM, ANQGSEA. This CDR3 region has 17 residues. Trimming took 5 bases from V and 7 from J; bases not matched to a gene: 16. This CDR3 is CSVPPTPLAGGRGTQYF. In DNA, the CDR3 is TGCAGCGTTCCTCCTACCCCACTAGCGGGGGGGCGTGGGACCCAGTACTTC.

V is TRBV7-2 and J is TRBJ1-5; D remains ambiguous. CDR1 is SGHTA and CDR2 is FQGNSA in the germline V gene. V was clipped by 1 base and J by 3 bases, with 4 bases between them. This CDR3 has 13 amino acids. CDR3 loop: CASSLGPNQPQHF. In DNA form, the CDR3 reads TGTGCCAGCAGCTTAGGGCCCAATCAGCCCCAGCATTTT.

This rearrangement joins TRBV5-4 to TRBJ2-7; 10 bases match TRBD1. Germline V lookup: CDR1 SGHNT, CDR2 YYREEE (reference sequence). The CDR3 covers 15 residues. Trimming removed 4 bases from V and 5 bases from J; junction bases left unmatched: 9. The CDR3 here is CASSSTGTGAHEQYF. The CDR3 nucleotides read TGTGCCAGCAGCAGTACCGGGACAGGGGCCCACGAGCAGTACTTC.

In its sample, this clone was seen a few times. The chain recombines TRBV5-1 with TRBJ2-3, with D possibly TRBD2 on 6 matching bases. V shed 0 bases and J shed 5 bases, with 13 bases lying between them. From germline, CDR1 is SGHRS and CDR2 YFSETQ. The CDR3 sequence is 15 residues long. The DNA for the CDR3 is TGCGCCAGCAGCTTGGTACCTAGCGTCAGAGATACGCAGTATTTT. This sequence encodes CASSLVPSVRDTQYF.

The chain recombines TRBV5-4 with TRBJ2-5; 13 nucleotides agree with TRBD2. This CDR3 region has 16 residues. V was pared by 4 bases and J by 5 bases, with 8 bases of the junction left unmatched. Looked up from germline, CDR1 is SGHNT and CDR2 is YYREEE (reference sequence). The CDR3 DNA follows: TGTGCCAGCAGCCAAGCGGGACTAGCGGGGAAGGAGACCCAGTACTTC. Encoded protein: CASSQAGLAGKETQYF.

This clone was counted a few times. The chain joins TRBV4-1 to TRBJ2-3, with D unresolved. This CDR3 comprises 16 residues. The germline V gene encodes CDR1 MGHRA and CDR2 YSYEKL. Trimming pared 1 base from V and 0 bases from J, leaving 11 bases between. The chain's CDR3 is CASSQGVAASTDTQYF. CDR3 sequence (DNA): TGCGCCAGCAGCCAAGGAGTGGCGGCTAGCACAGATACGCAGTATTTT.

This clone was seen only a few times. V gene TRBV29-1 combines with J gene TRBJ1-5; D gene ambiguous. The ends were cut back, 6 bases at V and 5 bases at J, with 14 bases in the middle. The CDR3 runs 13 residues. CDR1 SQVTM and CDR2 ANQGSEA come from the germline V gene. The DNA of the CDR3 is TGCAGCGTGCAAGCCAGGAAGGATCAGCCCCAGCATTTT. Its translation is CSVQARKDQPQHF.

The chain uses TRBV18 and TRBJ2-7, with a weak D call TRBD2 (5 bases). With 2 bases removed from V and 5 bases from J, the gap between germline ends came to 10 bases. CDR1 is KGHSH and CDR2 is LQKENI in the germline V gene. This CDR3 region has 13 residues. Here the CDR3 DNA reads TGTGCCAGCTCACCAATGCCCGGGGACGAGCAGTACTTC. Residues: CASSPMPGDEQYF.

This clone turned up a few times. The rearrangement links TRBV19 to TRBJ1-6, with 9 nucleotides matching TRBD1. V lost 6 bases to trimming and J lost 10 bases; unmatched junction nucleotides: 13. Germline V gene sequence: CDR1 LNHDA, CDR2 SQIVND (reference sequence). The CDR3 sequence is 16 residues long. The CDR3 DNA reads as TGTGCCAGTAGGACAGACCGGGACAGGGCATACTCACCCCTCCACTTT. Translated, it gives CASRTDRDRAYSPLHF.

This clone was found a few times. This rearrangement joins TRBV7-2 to TRBJ1-2; no firm D call. Germline V gives CDR1 SGHTA, CDR2 FQGNSA. This CDR3 spans 14 amino acids. Trimming left V 0 bases short and J 4 bases short, with 9 bases between. For the CDR3, the DNA is TGTGCCAGCAGCTTAGCAGCCCTGGTCTATGGCTACACCTTC. It specifies CASSLAALVYGYTF.

This clone has a handful of counts. The chain joins TRBV5-1 to TRBJ1-1; maybe TRBD1 (5 bases). Per germline, CDR1 SGHRS and CDR2 YFSETQ. Trimming shortened V by 2 bases and J by 6 bases, and 11 bases separated the two germline ends. The CDR3 loop spans 13 amino acids. Written as DNA, the CDR3 is TGCGCCAGCAGCTTCGTAGACAGCCCTGAAGCTTTCTTT. It translates to CASSFVDSPEAFF.

The V and J genes are TRBV18 and TRBJ2-5; D gene ambiguous. Germline loops: CDR1 KGHSH, CDR2 LQKENI. The CDR3 length is 14 residues. Trimming stripped 4 bases from V and 1 base from J, with 10 bases between. Here the CDR3 DNA reads TGTGCCAGCTCACTGAACTCCGTCCAAGAGACCCAGTACTTC. It translates to CASSLNSVQETQYF.

This clone was seen a handful of times. This sequence joins TRBV5-1 and TRBJ2-1, with 8 bases aligning to TRBD2. The V and J ends lost 2 bases and 5 bases, in that order; junction bases with no gene match: 9. Germline assignment: CDR1 SGHRS and CDR2 YFSETQ. CDR3 length: 16 amino acids. The DNA of the CDR3 is TGCGCCAGCAGCTTTCTGAGGGATAGCGGGGACAATGAGCAGTTCTTC. Its translation is CASSFLRDSGDNEQFF.

In its sample, this clone was seen a few times. The V and J genes are TRBV5-4 and TRBJ2-5, with TRBD2 matching over 12 bases. This CDR3 is 16 amino acids long. Per germline, CDR1 SGHNT and CDR2 YYREEE (reference sequence). The V gene end was trimmed by 2 bases and the J gene end by 7 bases; junction bases not matched to a gene: 9. Written as DNA, the CDR3 is TGTGCCAGCAGCTTCCTAACTAGCGGGGGGCGGGTGACCCAGTACTTC. This gives the protein CASSFLTSGGRVTQYF.

This rearrangement joins TRBV14 to TRBJ2-3, with unresolved D. Trimming took off 1 base at V and 1 base at J, with 3 bases between the two ends. The CDR3 extends over 13 amino acids. Germline V gives CDR1 SGHDN, CDR2 FVKESK. The chain's CDR3 is CASSQGGTDTQYF. The CDR3 bases are TGTGCCAGCAGCCAAGGAGGCACAGATACGCAGTATTTT. The complete variable domain, with remaining parts taken from reference TRBV14 and TRBJ2-3, reads EAGVTQFPSHSVIEKGQTVTLRCDPISGHDNLYWYRRVMGKEIKFLLHFVKESKQDESGMPNNRFLAERTGGTYSTLKVQPAELEDSGVYFCASSQGGTDTQYFGPGTRLTVL.

V usage is TRBV28 and J usage is TRBJ2-1, with D possibly matching TRBD2 (7 bases). This CDR3 has 15 residues. Germline V gene data show CDR1 as MDHEN and CDR2 as SYDVKM. Between the trimmed V and J ends, which lost 4 bases and 8 bases, there was a span of 18 bases. The CDR3 sequence is CASSSLSKGGDEQFF. CDR3 DNA: TGTGCCAGCAGTTCTCTCTCTAAGGGGGGGGATGAGCAGTTCTTC.

This clone turned up a few times. Other DNA variants within this sample encode the same CDR3. V and J are TRBV7-3 and TRBJ2-1; 9 bases are a match to TRBD1. The CDR3 spans 15 residues. Trimming removed 4 bases from V and 4 bases from J; junction bases left unmatched: 5. Germline V gene data show CDR1 as SGHTA and CDR2 as FQGTGA. The CDR3 is CASSSPGQGYNEQFF. The CDR3 DNA follows: TGTGCCAGCAGCTCGCCGGGACAGGGATACAATGAGCAGTTCTTC.

This clone has just a few counts. The chain employs TRBV7-3 and TRBJ1-2; no clear D gene. Germline assignment: CDR1 SGHTA and CDR2 FQGTGA. Trimming pared 5 bases from V and 6 bases from J, leaving 13 bases between. The CDR3 loop spans 13 amino acids. DNA of the CDR3: TGTGCCAGCAGCCTGAACTCTTTGGATGGCTACACCTTC. Amino acids: CASSLNSLDGYTF.

This clone was detected a few times. The V and J genes are TRBV7-6 and TRBJ1-3, with D hard to call. The CDR3 length is 14 residues. Trimming stripped 5 bases from V and 0 bases from J, with 8 bases between. Germline V gene sequence: CDR1 SGHVS, CDR2 FNYEAQ. The CDR3 reads CASSPRRSGNTIYF. The CDR3, as DNA: TGTGCCAGCAGCCCGAGGCGCTCTGGAAACACCATATATTTT.

This clone was detected only a few times. The chain carries TRBV7-2 and TRBJ2-7; TRBD1 matches 7 bases. Trimming removed 1 base from V and 2 bases from J; junction bases left unmatched: 5. This CDR3 region has 15 residues. The germline CDR1 and CDR2 sequences are SGHTA and FQGNSA. DNA for the CDR3: TGTGCCAGCAGCTTAGGGGGACAGACACCCTACGAGCAGTACTTC. Its translation: CASSLGGQTPYEQYF.